This T cell receptor (beta chain) was sequenced during a study of beta chain features in type 1 diabetes. Whole-study results and caveats: Reduced insertions and increased deletions marked VDJ junctions in type 1 diabetes patients. Using cDNA template may skew counts toward highly expressing activated cells. TCRB CDR3 length was moderately but significantly reduced in all four CD4+ subsets of Type 1 diabetes patients.

This clone was seen many times. Its antigen is unidentified. Expressed TCRB transcripts were sequenced because the isolated RNA had all been reverse transcribed beforehand. The assay was immunoSEQ multiplex PCR, and TCRdb's table has in-frame clones only and misses some. The sample carries 150,000 or so clones, about 8.3% recorded once. Germline assignment: CDR1 SEHNR and CDR2 FQNEAQ (reference sequence). The ends were cut back, 5 bases at V and 0 bases at J, with 14 bases in the middle. The CDR3 covers 16 residues. Without exception, sorted populations had purity beyond 98%. The sample was central memory CD4+ T cells from blood. The genes are TRBV7-9 and TRBJ2-1; D perhaps matches TRBD2 (5 bases). The receptor comes from a woman under 30 with type 1 diabetes. As DNA, the CDR3 is TGTGCCAGCAGCCCCGCTAGGGAGTCCTCCTACAATGAGCAGTTCTTC. Translated: CASSPARESSYNEQFF. Drawing the rest from reference TRBV7-9 and TRBJ2-1, the complete variable domain is DTGVSQNPRHKITKRGQNVTFRCDPISEHNRLYWYRQTLGQGPEFLTYFQNEAQLEKSRLLSDRFSAERPKGSFSTLEIQRTEQGDSAMYLCASSPARESSYNEQFFGPGTRLTVL.